Listed below are T cell receptor beta chains from one sample, sequenced in a study of molecular identifiers for immune sequencing clone quantification. Each CDR3 protein is one row after TCRdb ran MiXCR on the PCR reads. The sample consists of some 9,000 distinct CDR3 sequences, about 15% of them appearing once. The sample consisted of naive CD8+ T cells from blood, with Jurkat cell RNA spiked in. The receptors shown here come from a human donor in good health. Some libraries in this study had Jurkat cell RNA spiked in. The CDR3 runs from the conserved cysteine through the conserved F or W. D genes are given only for firm matches. Clone size, where shown, is once, few, many, or a class for clones that have expanded.

d_gene: NA; abundance: medium-sized; v_gene: TRBV27; j_gene: TRBJ2-3; CDR3aa: CASSLLSGMHTDTQYF; CDR3nt: TGTGCCAGCAGTCTACTTTCCGGGATGCACACAGATACGCAGTATTTT
d_gene: NA; abundance: medium-sized; v_gene: TRBV29-1; j_gene: TRBJ2-3; CDR3aa: CSVVTPQFRVPTSTDTQYF; CDR3nt: TGCAGCGTTGTAACCCCCCAGTTCCGGGTCCCTACTAGCACAGATACGCAGTATTTT
d_gene: NA; abundance: medium-sized; v_gene: TRBV20-1; j_gene: TRBJ2-3; CDR3aa: CSARVSGRSTDTQYF; CDR3nt: TGCAGTGCTAGAGTTAGCGGTCGTAGCACAGATACGCAGTATTTT
d_gene: NA; abundance: many; v_gene: TRBV5-1; j_gene: TRBJ2-7; CDR3aa: CASSLSRWGGAAYEQYF; CDR3nt: TGCGCCAGCAGCTTGTCCCGATGGGGGGGGGCGGCCTACGAGCAGTACTTC
d_gene: TRBD1; abundance: NA; v_gene: TRBV2; j_gene: TRBJ2-1; CDR3aa: CASRPGTGVGNEQFF; CDR3nt: TGTGCCAGCAGACCCGGGACAGGGGTAGGCAATGAGCAGTTCTTC
d_gene: NA; abundance: NA; v_gene: TRBV28; j_gene: TRBJ2-7; CDR3aa: CASSPRCGQYF; CDR3nt: TGTGCCAGCAGCCCGCGCTGCGGGCAGTACTTC
d_gene: TRBD2; abundance: many; v_gene: TRBV14; j_gene: TRBJ2-1; CDR3aa: CASSPPGLPLYNEQFF; CDR3nt: TGTGCCAGCAGCCCCCCGGGACTACCTTTATACAATGAGCAGTTCTTC
d_gene: NA; abundance: NA; v_gene: TRBV19; j_gene: TRBJ1-5; CDR3aa: CAGSMTDYSNQPQHF; CDR3nt: TGTGCCGGTAGTATGACCGACTATAGCAATCAGCCCCAGCACTTT
d_gene: TRBD1; abundance: NA; v_gene: TRBV7-8; j_gene: TRBJ2-7; CDR3aa: CASSFLTGGLNEQYF; CDR3nt: TGTGCCAGCAGCTTCTTGACAGGGGGCTTAAACGAGCAGTACTTC
d_gene: NA; abundance: many; v_gene: TRBV12-3/TRBV12-4; j_gene: TRBJ1-1; CDR3aa: CASSSNTEAFF; CDR3nt: TGTGCCAGCAGTTCAAACACTGAAGCTTTCTTT
d_gene: NA; abundance: many; v_gene: TRBV27; j_gene: TRBJ1-2; CDR3aa: CASSLTGYNYGYTF; CDR3nt: TGTGCCAGCAGTTTAACAGGGTATAACTATGGCTACACCTTC
d_gene: NA; abundance: medium-sized; v_gene: TRBV24-1; j_gene: TRBJ2-5; CDR3aa: CATSPRAGTYQETQYF; CDR3nt: TGTGCCACCAGCCCCAGGGCCGGAACGTACCAAGAGACCCAGTACTTC
d_gene: TRBD2; abundance: many; v_gene: TRBV5-4; j_gene: TRBJ2-5; CDR3aa: CASSGGLAGAETQYF; CDR3nt: TGTGCCAGCAGCGGGGGACTAGCGGGTGCTGAGACCCAGTACTTC
d_gene: NA; abundance: many; v_gene: TRBV6-6; j_gene: TRBJ2-1; CDR3aa: CASSYSVGSGHNEQFF; CDR3nt: TGTGCCAGCAGTTACTCGGTGGGGAGTGGGCACAATGAGCAGTTCTTC
d_gene: NA; abundance: medium-sized; v_gene: TRBV27; j_gene: TRBJ1-5; CDR3aa: CASSLVSNQPQHF; CDR3nt: TGTGCCAGCAGTTTGGTGAGCAATCAGCCCCAGCATTTT
d_gene: TRBD1; abundance: medium-sized; v_gene: TRBV20-1; j_gene: TRBJ2-7; CDR3aa: CSAGDRSYEQYF; CDR3nt: TGCAGTGCTGGGGACAGATCCTACGAGCAGTACTTC
d_gene: NA; abundance: medium-sized; v_gene: TRBV7-8; j_gene: TRBJ2-7; CDR3aa: CASSLGPGTGREYF; CDR3nt: TGTGCCAGCAGCTTAGGGCCCGGGACCGGCCGAGAGTACTTC
d_gene: NA; abundance: few; v_gene: TRBV4-3; j_gene: TRBJ1-1; CDR3aa: CASSQDYRGVNTEAFF; CDR3nt: TGCGCCAGCAGCCAAGATTATAGGGGAGTTAACACTGAAGCTTTCTTT
d_gene: TRBD2; abundance: few; v_gene: TRBV7-9; j_gene: TRBJ2-1; CDR3aa: CASSPRTSGQTYNEQFF; CDR3nt: TGTGCCAGCAGCCCCCGGACTAGCGGCCAGACCTACAATGAGCAGTTCTTC
d_gene: NA; abundance: many; v_gene: TRBV15; j_gene: TRBJ1-4; CDR3aa: CATRGGIATNEKLFF; CDR3nt: TGTGCCACCAGAGGGGGGATTGCAACTAATGAAAAACTGTTTTTT
d_gene: TRBD1; abundance: many; v_gene: TRBV7-9; j_gene: TRBJ1-4; CDR3aa: CASSPDRATNEKLFF; CDR3nt: TGTGCCAGCAGCCCCGACAGGGCTACTAATGAAAAACTGTTTTTT
d_gene: TRBD1; abundance: many; v_gene: TRBV6-2/TRBV6-3; j_gene: TRBJ2-1; CDR3aa: CASSAWTGPKSYNEQFF; CDR3nt: TGTGCCAGCAGTGCCTGGACAGGGCCAAAAAGTTACAATGAGCAGTTCTTC
d_gene: NA; abundance: medium-sized; v_gene: TRBV19; j_gene: TRBJ2-3; CDR3aa: CASSIESAGSLTDTQYF; CDR3nt: TGTGCCAGTAGTATAGAAAGTGCAGGCTCACTCACAGATACGCAGTATTTT
d_gene: NA; abundance: many; v_gene: TRBV11-2; j_gene: TRBJ2-5; CDR3aa: CASSRMETQYF; CDR3nt: TGTGCCAGCAGCCGAATGGAGACCCAGTACTTC
d_gene: NA; abundance: many; v_gene: TRBV4-1; j_gene: TRBJ2-7; CDR3aa: CASSHRDNYEQYF; CDR3nt: TGCGCCAGCAGCCACCGGGACAACTACGAGCAGTACTTC
d_gene: TRBD1; abundance: NA; v_gene: TRBV6-2/TRBV6-3; j_gene: TRBJ2-3; CDR3aa: CASSSPDRGTGAQYF; CDR3nt: TGTGCCAGCAGTTCCCCGGACAGGGGTACAGGTGCGCAGTATTTT
d_gene: NA; abundance: NA; v_gene: TRBV27; j_gene: TRBJ2-7; CDR3aa: CASSGTFSYEQYF; CDR3nt: TGTGCCAGCAGTGGGACCTTCTCCTACGAGCAGTACTTC
d_gene: NA; abundance: many; v_gene: TRBV5-4; j_gene: TRBJ1-1; CDR3aa: CASSITGMLTEAFF; CDR3nt: TGTGCCAGCAGCATCACAGGGATGCTCACTGAAGCTTTCTTT
d_gene: TRBD2; abundance: many; v_gene: TRBV4-3; j_gene: TRBJ2-3; CDR3aa: CASSPWRGGLTDTQYF; CDR3nt: TGCGCCAGCAGCCCATGGCGGGGGGGCCTTACAGATACGCAGTATTTT
d_gene: NA; abundance: medium-sized; v_gene: TRBV6-6; j_gene: TRBJ2-7; CDR3aa: CASSSGRLDYEQYF; CDR3nt: TGTGCCAGCAGTTCTGGACGGCTGGATTACGAGCAGTACTTC
d_gene: TRBD2; abundance: many; v_gene: TRBV5-1; j_gene: TRBJ2-2; CDR3aa: CASSPREGPSNTGELFF; CDR3nt: TGCGCCAGCAGCCCCCGGGAGGGGCCCTCGAACACCGGGGAGCTGTTTTTT
d_gene: NA; abundance: many; v_gene: TRBV4-1; j_gene: TRBJ2-5; CDR3aa: CASSQDRVAPGREETQYF; CDR3nt: TGCGCCAGCAGCCAAGATCGGGTAGCTCCGGGCAGGGAAGAGACCCAGTACTTC
d_gene: NA; abundance: medium-sized; v_gene: TRBV4-1; j_gene: TRBJ2-7; CDR3aa: CASSQEDYQLYEQYF; CDR3nt: TGCGCCAGCAGCCAAGAAGATTACCAGCTCTACGAGCAGTACTTC
d_gene: TRBD2; abundance: medium-sized; v_gene: TRBV4-3; j_gene: TRBJ2-1; CDR3aa: CASSQDWRGAGNEQFF; CDR3nt: TGCGCCAGCAGCCAAGACTGGCGGGGGGCGGGGAATGAGCAGTTCTTC
d_gene: NA; abundance: medium-sized; v_gene: TRBV6-5; j_gene: TRBJ1-2; CDR3aa: CASSPDSYGYTF; CDR3nt: TGTGCCAGCAGTCCCGACAGCTATGGCTACACCTTC
d_gene: TRBD2; abundance: many; v_gene: TRBV7-9; j_gene: TRBJ2-7; CDR3aa: CASSPRLAENEEWRHYEQYF; CDR3nt: TGTGCCAGCAGCCCCCGACTAGCGGAGAACGAGGAGTGGAGGCACTACGAGCAGTACTTC
d_gene: NA; abundance: many; v_gene: TRBV27; j_gene: TRBJ2-1; CDR3aa: CASSPAGERGYNEQFF; CDR3nt: TGTGCCAGCAGTCCGGCAGGGGAGCGGGGATACAATGAGCAGTTCTTC
d_gene: NA; abundance: many; v_gene: TRBV4-3; j_gene: TRBJ1-2; CDR3aa: CASSQVFRDGRSYGYTF; CDR3nt: TGCGCCAGCAGCCAGGTTTTCCGGGACGGCCGATCGTATGGCTACACCTTC
d_gene: NA; abundance: medium-sized; v_gene: TRBV10-3; j_gene: TRBJ2-3; CDR3aa: CATQGTDTQYF; CDR3nt: TGTGCCACCCAAGGCACAGATACGCAGTATTTT
d_gene: TRBD2; abundance: many; v_gene: TRBV7-3; j_gene: TRBJ2-3; CDR3aa: CASSLIGGSADTQYF; CDR3nt: TGTGCCAGCAGCTTAATAGGCGGGAGTGCAGATACGCAGTATTTT
d_gene: TRBD2; abundance: NA; v_gene: TRBV7-6; j_gene: TRBJ2-3; CDR3aa: CASSLGLAGSTDTPYF; CDR3nt: TGTGCCAGCAGCTTAGGCTTAGCGGGTAGCACAGATACGCCGTATTTT